These T cell receptor beta chains were read from a single sample in a study of blood T cells in healthy people across ages. MiXCR, applied by TCRdb to the 5' RACE reads, yields one record per CDR3 protein. The sample holds about a million distinct CDR3 sequences, roughly 51% seen once. Sequencing input: blood. The receptors stem from an older woman in good health. The CDR3 runs from the conserved cysteine through the conserved F or W. The D gene is left open where the match is weak. The size field is filled for only some rows; it gives once, few, many or a size class.

V	D	size	J	DNA	CDR3
TRBV7-3	TRBD2	few	TRBJ2-5	TGTGCCAGCAGCTCCTATAGCCGACTAGCGGGAGGGGAGACCCAGTACTTC	CASSSYSRLAGGETQYF
TRBV10-3	TRBD2	few	TRBJ2-3	TGTGCCATCAGTGACTCCCCGGGACAAACCATTAGCGGGGCAGTAGATACGCAGTATTTT	CAISDSPGQTISGAVDTQYF
TRBV4-1	-	-	TRBJ2-7	TGCGCCAGCAGCCAAGATATCACAGCCACCTACGAGCAGTACTTC	CASSQDITATYEQYF
TRBV6-6	-	-	TRBJ2-5	TGTGCCAGCAGTTACATTTTAGGGGCTAGGGAGGAGACCCAGTACTTC	CASSYILGAREETQYF
TRBV25-1	-	-	TRBJ2-1	TGTGCCAGCAGTGAGGGGGCTTTCGGTAATGAGCAGTTCTTC	CASSEGAFGNEQFF
TRBV4-3	TRBD1	-	TRBJ2-7	TGCGCCAGCAGCCACCTCACAGGGGCCCCCAACGAGCAGTACTTC	CASSHLTGAPNEQYF
TRBV9	-	few	TRBJ1-2	TGTGCCAGCAGCGAGGGAGCTAACTATGGCTACACCTTC	CASSEGANYGYTF
TRBV27	TRBD2	few	TRBJ2-1	TGTGCCAGCAGTACCGATAGCGGGTTAGTCTACAATGAGCAGTTCTTC	CASSTDSGLVYNEQFF
TRBV29-1	TRBD2	few	TRBJ2-7	TGCAGCGTTTCCGACACCCCTAGCGGGCTTACCTACGAGCAGTACTTC	CSVSDTPSGLTYEQYF
TRBV7-9	-	many	TRBJ2-7	TGTGCCAGCAGCCACTCCTACGAGCAGTACTTC	CASSHSYEQYF
TRBV4-1	-	-	TRBJ2-3	TGCGCCAGCAGCCAAGGGTTAGGGGGAGCCTCCACAGATACGCAGTATTTT	CASSQGLGGASTDTQYF
TRBV20-1	TRBD2	few	TRBJ2-1	TGCAGTGCTAGGGTTCGGACTAGCGGCAATGAGCAGTTCTTC	CSARVRTSGNEQFF
TRBV12-3/TRBV12-4	TRBD2	-	TRBJ2-7	TGTGCCAGCAGGGGAGCGGGGTTCGGCGGCGAGCAGTACTTC	CASRGAGFGGEQYF
TRBV29-1	TRBD2	-	TRBJ2-1	TGCAGCGTTGACGGCGCTAGCGGGAGGGACCACTCCTACAATGAGCAGTTCTTC	CSVDGASGRDHSYNEQFF
TRBV15	-	many	TRBJ1-6	TGTGCCACCAGCAGGGCAATTAATTCACCCCTCCACTTT	CATSRAINSPLHF
TRBV28	-	few	TRBJ1-2	TGTGCCGGCTTACGGAGCGAGGGCTATGGCTACACCTTC	CAGLRSEGYGYTF
TRBV2	TRBD1	-	TRBJ2-3	TGTGCCAGCAGTTACCCGGGACAGGGGACAACAGATACGCAGTATTTT	CASSYPGQGTTDTQYF
TRBV27	-	-	TRBJ1-1	TGTGCCAGCAGTTTAATGGGCCGAAAGGGAATGAACACTGAAGCTTTCTTT	CASSLMGRKGMNTEAFF
TRBV20-1	TRBD2	-	TRBJ2-3	TGTAAAGCGGGGGGATTCACAGATACGCAGTATTTT	CKAGGFTDTQYF
TRBV5-1	-	-	TRBJ2-3	TGCGCCGGCAGCCTGTTTGCCACAGATACGCAGTATTTT	CAGSLFATDTQYF
TRBV7-2	-	-	TRBJ2-5	TGTGCCGGCAGCTTAGGCTGGGGGACCCAGTACTTC	CAGSLGWGTQYF
TRBV6-2/TRBV6-3	TRBD1	-	TRBJ1-1	TGTGCCAGCAGTTACCCGACAGGGGTTGGGACTGAAGCTTTCTTT	CASSYPTGVGTEAFF
TRBV29-1	TRBD1	-	TRBJ1-2	TGCAGCGCTTCGGGACAGGGGGATGGCTACACCTTC	CSASGQGDGYTF
TRBV7-2	-	many	TRBJ2-7	TGTGCCAGCAGCTTGGAAGGACAGCCGTCCTACGAGCAGTACTTC	CASSLEGQPSYEQYF
TRBV11-2	TRBD1	-	TRBJ2-7	TGTGCCAGCAGCGTGGACAGGGAGTCTTACGAGCAGTACTTC	CASSVDRESYEQYF
TRBV2	TRBD2	-	TRBJ2-1	TGTGCCAGCAGTGAGACGATGAGCGGGAGATATGGTAGGAATGAGCAGTTCTTC	CASSETMSGRYGRNEQFF
TRBV24-1	-	few	TRBJ2-5	TGTGCCACCAGTGAACCCGGGACGGAAGAGACCCAGTACTTC	CATSEPGTEETQYF
TRBV13	-	-	TRBJ2-7	TGTGCCACCCATCGCAGGGGGGCGAGGGAGCAGTACTTC	CATHRRGAREQYF
TRBV4-2	TRBD2	-	TRBJ2-3	TGTGCCAGCAGCCAAGAAGTCGCTAGCGGGAGCCCTAGGGATACGCAGTATTTT	CASSQEVASGSPRDTQYF
TRBV7-6	-	-	TRBJ1-4	TGTGCCAGCAGCCATTACTTATTGGACGGATCTAATGAAAAACTGTTTTTT	CASSHYLLDGSNEKLFF
TRBV25-1	TRBD1	-	TRBJ1-5	TGTGCCAGCAGTACCCGGGACAGGGAGGAGGGTATGCGCAATCAGCCCCAGCATTTT	CASSTRDREEGMRNQPQHF
TRBV25-1	-	-	TRBJ2-7	TGTGCCAGCAGTGCCGGGTCGGGGCAGGCGACCTACGAGCAGTACTTC	CASSAGSGQATYEQYF
TRBV20-1	TRBD1	-	TRBJ1-2	TGCAGTAAGCTGGGACAGGGCGTTTATGGCTACACCTTC	CSKLGQGVYGYTF